This T cell receptor (beta chain) emerged from a study of long-term antiretroviral therapy in people with HIV. CDR3 length equals 14 residues. Germline CDR1 MNHEY, CDR2 SVGAGI. V lost 8 bases and J 4 bases, leaving 15 bases between the germline ends. Details on this clone: Antigen: not known.

A v3.0 immunoSEQ assay was performed at survey level. The study targeted 40,000-50,000 T-cell genomes per sample in sequencing. Here immunoSEQ multiplex PCR was the method, and the copy in TCRdb shows in-frame clones only, minus some. The profile shows tens of thousands of clones, 80% to 90% of them singletons. General study points: In HIV, the repertoires covered a tighter span of CDR3 lengths than in controls. Pre-ART expanded TRB clones stayed dominant throughout, though often decreasing after ART. Blood sampling spanned 2004 to 2017, possibly under older ART regimens.

This sequence joins TRBV6-5 and TRBJ2-1; D possibly corresponds to TRBD2 (7 bases). This TCR derives from a man between 18 and 35 years old with HIV. Here the sequenced sample was unsorted PBMCs, taken 0.1 years before starting antiretroviral therapy. CDR3 sequence reads: CASGLGGRYNEQFF. CDR3 coding DNA: TGTGCCAGCGGTCTCGGGGGGCGGTACAATGAGCAGTTCTTC.